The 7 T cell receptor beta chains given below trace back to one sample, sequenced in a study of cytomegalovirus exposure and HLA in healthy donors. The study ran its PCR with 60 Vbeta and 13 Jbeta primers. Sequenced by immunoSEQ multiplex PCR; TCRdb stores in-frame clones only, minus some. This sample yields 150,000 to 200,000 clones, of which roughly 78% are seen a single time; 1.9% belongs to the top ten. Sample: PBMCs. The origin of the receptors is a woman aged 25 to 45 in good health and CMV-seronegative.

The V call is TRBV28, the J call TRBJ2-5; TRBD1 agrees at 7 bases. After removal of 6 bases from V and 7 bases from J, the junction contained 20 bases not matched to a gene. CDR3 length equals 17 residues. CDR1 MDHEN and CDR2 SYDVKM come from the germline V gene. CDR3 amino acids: CASSQFGTEVRDWTQYF. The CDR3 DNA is TGTGCCAGCAGCCAGTTTGGGACAGAAGTTCGCGATTGGACCCAGTACTTC. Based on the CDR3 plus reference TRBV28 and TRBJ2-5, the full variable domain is DVKVTQSSRYLVKRTGEKVFLECVQDMDHENMFWYRQDPGLGLRLIYFSYDVKMKEKGDIPEGYSVSREKKERFSLILESASTNQTSMYLCASSQFGTEVRDWTQYFGPGTRLLVL.

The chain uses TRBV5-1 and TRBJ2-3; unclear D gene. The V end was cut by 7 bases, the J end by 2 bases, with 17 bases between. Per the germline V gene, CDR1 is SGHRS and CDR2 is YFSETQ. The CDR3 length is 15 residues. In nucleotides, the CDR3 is TGCGCCAGCGGAGTTACGGCTGTTTCCACAGATACGCAGTATTTT. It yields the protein CASGVTAVSTDTQYF.

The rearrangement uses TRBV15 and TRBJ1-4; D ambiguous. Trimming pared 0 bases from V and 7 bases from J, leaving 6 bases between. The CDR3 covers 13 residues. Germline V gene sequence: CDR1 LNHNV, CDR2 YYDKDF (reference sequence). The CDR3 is CATSRDNLEKLFF. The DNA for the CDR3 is TGTGCCACCAGCAGAGATAATCTTGAAAAACTGTTTTTT.

The CDR3 DNA reads TGCGCCAGCACCCTCGATCCAGGCTCTGGGGCCAACGTCCTGACTTTC. This encodes CASTLDPGSGANVLTF. V and J are TRBV4-1 and TRBJ2-6, with no clear D. The CDR3 length is 16 residues. Germline V lookup: CDR1 MGHRA, CDR2 YSYEKL. V lost 7 bases and J 0 bases, leaving 13 bases between the germline ends.

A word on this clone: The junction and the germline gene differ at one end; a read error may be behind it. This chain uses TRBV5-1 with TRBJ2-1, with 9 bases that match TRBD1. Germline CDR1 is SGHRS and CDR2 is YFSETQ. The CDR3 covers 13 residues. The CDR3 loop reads CASSSDRGQKGIF. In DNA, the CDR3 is TGCGCCAGCAGCTCGGACAGGGGACAAAAAGGAATCTTC. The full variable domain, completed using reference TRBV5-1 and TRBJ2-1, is KAGVTQTPRYLIKTRGQQVTLSCSPISGHRSVSWYQQTPGQGLQFLFEYFSETQRNKGNFPGRFSGRQFSNSRSEMNVSTLELGDSALYLCASSSDRGQKGIFGPGTRLTVL.

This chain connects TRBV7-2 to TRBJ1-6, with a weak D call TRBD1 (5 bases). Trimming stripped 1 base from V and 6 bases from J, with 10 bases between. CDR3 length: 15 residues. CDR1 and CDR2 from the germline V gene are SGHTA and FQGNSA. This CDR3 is CASSLEGRINSPLHF. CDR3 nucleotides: TGTGCCAGCAGCTTAGAGGGGAGGATTAATTCACCCCTCCACTTT. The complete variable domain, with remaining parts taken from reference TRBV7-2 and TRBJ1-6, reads GAGVSQSPSNKVTEKGKDVELRCDPISGHTALYWYRQSLGQGLEFLIYFQGNSAPDKSGLPSDRFSAERTGGSVSTLTIQRTQQEDSAVYLCASSLEGRINSPLHFGNGTRLTVT.

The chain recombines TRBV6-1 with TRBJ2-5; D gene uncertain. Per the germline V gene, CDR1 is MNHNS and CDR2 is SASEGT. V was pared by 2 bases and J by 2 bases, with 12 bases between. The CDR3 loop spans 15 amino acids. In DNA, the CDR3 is TGTGCCAGCAGTGAATCGCGGATAGGTCAAGAGACCCAGTACTTC. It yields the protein CASSESRIGQETQYF.